A single sample gave rise to the 26 T cell receptor beta chains below, sequenced in a study of blood T cell repertoires in COVID-19. Only in-frame clones appear in the TCRdb table, and some are missing; sequencing was by immunoSEQ multiplex PCR. The table has around 250,000 clones, approximately 90% seen once. Sequencing was carried out using PBMCs or T cells enriched from blood (not recorded which). The receptors were sampled from a human donor in a cohort exposed to, infected with or recovered from COVID-19 (not recorded which). The donor label of this sample is uncertain.

This sequence joins TRBV6-5 and TRBJ1-2; D perhaps matches TRBD1 (6 bases). The CDR3 contains 13 residues. V dropped 1 base and J dropped 6 bases, with 9 bases sitting between them. The germline CDR1 and CDR2 sequences are MNHEY and SVGAGI. The CDR3 DNA follows: TGTGCCAGCAGTTACTTTAGGGGGAATGGCTACACCTTC. Translated, it gives CASSYFRGNGYTF.

The DNA for the CDR3 is TGCGCCAGCAGCTTTACTAGCGGGGGGGTCAATGAGCAGTTCTTC. This translates into CASSFTSGGVNEQFF. The J gene is TRBJ2-1, the V gene TRBV5-1, with 13 bases that match TRBD2. Germline assignment: CDR1 SGHRS and CDR2 YFSETQ. Germline trimming cut 2 bases from V and 6 bases from J; bases unmatched to any gene: 2. The CDR3 extends over 15 amino acids. Variable domain in full (rest from reference TRBV5-1 and TRBJ2-1): KAGVTQTPRYLIKTRGQQVTLSCSPISGHRSVSWYQQTPGQGLQFLFEYFSETQRNKGNFPGRFSGRQFSNSRSEMNVSTLELGDSALYLCASSFTSGGVNEQFFGPGTRLTVL.

The chain combines TRBV6-5 with TRBJ2-7, with D hard to call. Germline CDR1 MNHEY, CDR2 SVGAGI. This CDR3 region has 12 residues. Trimming pared 10 bases from V and 0 bases from J, leaving 10 bases between. The CDR3 region is CATTAHSYEQYF. CDR3 DNA: TGTGCCACAACAGCTCACTCCTACGAGCAGTACTTC.

V and J are TRBV6-5 and TRBJ1-5, with TRBD1 identical over 7 bases. The junction had 8 bases not matched to a gene; V was cut back by 1 base and J by 5 bases. The CDR3 is 16 amino acids. The germline CDR1 and CDR2 sequences are MNHEY and SVGAGI. This CDR3 reads CASSYFSGGMDQPQHF. The CDR3 region has the DNA TGTGCCAGCAGTTACTTCTCAGGGGGAATGGATCAGCCCCAGCATTTT.

The chain joins TRBV9 to TRBJ2-5, with TRBD1 matching 7 bases. CDR1 SGDLS and CDR2 YYNGEE come from the germline V gene. The CDR3 length is 14 residues. Trimming cost V 4 bases and J 1 base; bases outside gene matches: 4. The CDR3: CASSRGGSQETQYF. The CDR3 nucleotides read TGTGCCAGCAGCCGAGGGGGCAGCCAAGAGACCCAGTACTTC. The variable domain in full, with the rest retrieved from reference TRBV9 and TRBJ2-5, is DSGVTQTPKHLITATGQRVTLRCSPRSGDLSVYWYQQSLDQGLQFLIQYYNGEERAKGNILERFSAQQFPDLHSELNLSSLELGDSALYFCASSRGGSQETQYFGPGTRLLVL.

This clone was picked up a small number of times. The V call is TRBV11-1, the J call TRBJ2-1; D uncertain. V was shortened by 2 bases and J by 8 bases, with 7 bases between the two germline ends. This CDR3 contains 12 residues. The germline gives CDR1 SGHAT, CDR2 FQDESV (reference sequence). The chain's CDR3 is CASSLISDEQFF. The CDR3, as DNA: TGTGCCAGCAGCTTAATATCGGATGAGCAGTTCTTC.

This sequence joins TRBV19 and TRBJ2-5; TRBD2 matches 8 bases. The germline gives CDR1 LNHDA, CDR2 SQIVND (reference sequence). This CDR3 region has 14 residues. V gave up 8 bases and J gave up 5 bases; unmatched junction bases: 10. The CDR3 DNA follows: TGTGCCAGTCGGGCCCCCGGGGGGGTGGAGACCCAGTACTTC. Translation gives CASRAPGGVETQYF.

About this clone itself: This same CDR3 is encoded by further DNA sequences in the sample. The gene calls are TRBV9 and TRBJ1-2; 7 bases are a match to TRBD1. V was pared by 0 bases and J by 3 bases, with 2 bases of the junction left unmatched. CDR1 is SGDLS, CDR2 YYNGEE, per germline. The CDR3 spans 14 residues. The CDR3 DNA reads as TGTGCCAGCAGCGTAGAGGGGGCGGACTATGGCTACACCTTC. Its protein is CASSVEGADYGYTF.

This chain connects TRBV5-1 to TRBJ1-1; D remains unclear. Germline lookup yields CDR1 SGHRS and CDR2 YFSETQ. Deletions cut 5 bases from V and 1 base from J, with 9 bases between. CDR3 size: 13 residues. CDR3 amino acids: CASREEENTEAFF. As DNA, the CDR3 is TGCGCCAGCAGGGAGGAAGAGAACACTGAAGCTTTCTTT.

This clone was picked up a small number of times. V usage is TRBV19 and J usage is TRBJ2-7, with 10 bases matching TRBD1. Germline V gives CDR1 LNHDA, CDR2 SQIVND (reference sequence). V trimming: 4 bases; J trimming: 4 bases; junction bases outside the gene matches: 4. The CDR3 is made up of 14 amino acids. The CDR3 loop is CASSTGTGEYEQYF. CDR3 bases: TGTGCCAGTAGTACGGGGACAGGGGAGTACGAGCAGTACTTC.

This chain joins TRBV27 and TRBJ1-3; 10 bases map to TRBD1. The J segment lost 1 base and the V segment lost 9 bases, leaving 15 bases of the junction unmatched. The CDR3 length is 18 residues. Germline-derived CDR1 and CDR2 are MNHEY and SMNVEV (reference sequence). CDR3 DNA: TGTGCCAGGGATTCGTGGACAGGGGGATTGGGTTCTGGAAACACCATATATTTT. Translation: CARDSWTGGLGSGNTIYF.

The chain couples TRBV9 to TRBJ2-3; no clear D gene. The V and J ends lost 2 bases and 7 bases respectively, with 11 bases between them. Germline assignment: CDR1 SGDLS and CDR2 YYNGEE. This CDR3 comprises 13 residues. The CDR3 coding sequence is TGTGCCAGCAGCGTCGTAGCAGAGCATACGCAGTATTTT. As protein: CASSVVAEHTQYF.

The chain carries TRBV6-5 and TRBJ2-7; TRBD1 aligns across 7 bases. The CDR3 consists of 15 residues. Unmatched junction bases numbered 9, after V lost 4 bases and J lost 3 bases. The germline gives CDR1 MNHEY, CDR2 SVGAGI. The DNA for the CDR3 is TGTGCCAGCAGTTCAAATCAGGGGGATGACTACGAGCAGTACTTC. Translated: CASSSNQGDDYEQYF.

The rearrangement joins TRBV30 to TRBJ1-2, with 7 nucleotides matching TRBD1. CDR1 is GTSNPN and CDR2 is SVGIG in the germline V gene (reference sequence). This CDR3 is 13 amino acids long. V lost 3 bases, J lost 7 bases, and 8 bases stayed unmatched. CDR3 region: CAWRPDRVGGYTF. The CDR3 DNA reads TGTGCCTGGAGGCCCGACAGGGTGGGTGGCTACACCTTC. The full variable domain, with the rest looked up from reference TRBV30 and TRBJ1-2, is SQTIHQWPATLVQPVGSPLSLECTVEGTSNPNLYWYRQAAGRGLQLLFYSVGIGQISSEVPQNLSASRPQDRQFILSSKKLLLSDSGFYLCAWRPDRVGGYTFGSGTRLTVV.

The genes are TRBV10-3 and TRBJ1-6; 7 bases fit TRBD1. The ends lost 6 bases at V and 9 bases at J; junction bases unmatched: 8. CDR1 and CDR2 from the germline V gene are ENHRY and SYGVKD. This CDR3 region has 14 residues. The CDR3 nucleotides read TGTGCCATCAGGGATACAGGGGAAGGTTCACCCCTCCACTTT. The encoded protein is CAIRDTGEGSPLHF.

CDR3 sequence (DNA): TGTGCCAGCTCACCATTCGGATCACAGAGCTTAGCCAAAAACATTCAGTACTTC. It codes for CASSPFGSQSLAKNIQYF. The V and J genes are TRBV18 and TRBJ2-4; no firm D call. V gave up 2 bases and J gave up 0 bases, with 17 bases separating them. The CDR3 has 18 amino acids. Germline-derived CDR1 and CDR2 are KGHSH and LQKENI.

V and J are TRBV2 and TRBJ2-2, with D possibly being TRBD1 (5 bases). Between the trimmed V and J ends, which lost 8 bases and 5 bases, there was a span of 18 bases. From germline, CDR1 is SNHLY and CDR2 FYNNEI. The CDR3 extends over 15 amino acids. The CDR3 DNA follows: TGTGCCAGCCGCGCGAGGTTGACAGCTACCGGGGAGCTGTTTTTT. The encoded protein is CASRARLTATGELFF.

The sample holds one count of this clone. The chain uses TRBV30 and TRBJ1-1; D is uncertain. The V end was cut by 2 bases, the J end by 0 bases, with 19 bases between. The CDR3 consists of 17 residues. CDR1 GTSNPN and CDR2 SVGIG come from the germline V gene (reference sequence). The CDR3 sequence: CAWSFAAVAGMNTEAFF. CDR3 DNA: TGTGCCTGGAGTTTCGCTGCGGTGGCTGGCATGAACACTGAAGCTTTCTTT.

J is TRBJ1-1 and V is TRBV19; possible D gene TRBD1, 6 bases. CDR3 length: 16 amino acids. In germline, CDR1 is LNHDA, CDR2 SQIVND (reference sequence). Trimming shortened V by 5 bases and J by 6 bases, and 22 bases separated the two germline ends. The CDR3 loop reads CASSSGENGANPEAFF. The CDR3 DNA reads TGTGCCAGTAGTTCAGGGGAAAATGGGGCTAACCCTGAAGCTTTCTTT.

CDR3 amino acids: CASSGGEENEKLFF. The CDR3 DNA reads as TGTGCCAGCAGCGGGGGGGAGGAGAATGAAAAACTGTTTTTT. The chain links TRBV9 to TRBJ1-4; the D gene is possibly TRBD1 (5 bases). The CDR3 has 14 amino acids. Trimming pared 3 bases from V and 5 bases from J, leaving 11 bases between. Germline V gives CDR1 SGDLS, CDR2 YYNGEE.

The V gene is TRBV4-2, the J gene TRBJ2-1; 8 nucleotides align to TRBD2. Germline V gene lookup returns CDR1 LGHNA and CDR2 YNFKEQ. With 0 bases clipped from V and 4 bases from J, the junction kept 8 bases outside the gene matches. This CDR3 is 17 amino acids long. This chain's CDR3 is CASSQDMSGGYYNEQFF. The CDR3 DNA reads as TGTGCCAGCAGCCAAGATATGAGCGGGGGATATTACAATGAGCAGTTCTTC.

This clone was detected only a few times. V is TRBV6-5 and J is TRBJ1-1; D not certain. This CDR3 has 14 residues. Germline V lookup: CDR1 MNHEY, CDR2 SVGAGI. Trimming took 2 bases from V and 3 from J, leaving 10 bases between them. CDR3 loop: CASSYPGRHTEAFF. Here the CDR3 DNA reads TGTGCCAGCAGTTACCCGGGAAGGCACACTGAAGCTTTCTTT.

This clone was counted a few times. The V call is TRBV19, the J call TRBJ1-1, with D uncertain. Trimming removed 0 bases at V and 7 bases at J, with 9 bases between. This CDR3 is built from 13 residues. Germline loops: CDR1 LNHDA, CDR2 SQIVND (reference sequence). In nucleotides, the CDR3 is TGTGCCAGTAGTATAGACTGGCGAGGTGAAGCTTTCTTT. Translated: CASSIDWRGEAFF.

The chain recombines TRBV4-3 with TRBJ1-2; TRBD1 might be the D (5 bases). Germline CDR1 and CDR2: LGHNA and YSLEER. The CDR3 sequence is 17 residues long. V was pared by 0 bases and J by 3 bases, with 17 bases between. DNA for the CDR3: TGCGCCAGCAGCCAAGACGGCGCCGGGAGGGGAGACTATGGCTACACCTTC. Translating gives CASSQDGAGRGDYGYTF.

The V and J genes are TRBV5-8 and TRBJ2-1; D is possibly TRBD2 (5 bases). CDR1 is SGHTS, CDR2 YDEGEE, per germline. Between the trimmed V and J ends, which lost 4 bases and 1 base, there was a span of 12 bases. This CDR3 comprises 15 residues. The CDR3 sequence is CASSLPGESYNEQFF. CDR3 sequence (DNA): TGTGCCAGCAGCCTCCCCGGGGAATCCTACAATGAGCAGTTCTTC. The full variable domain, with the rest looked up from reference TRBV5-8 and TRBJ2-1, is EAGVTQSPTHLIKTRGQQATLRCSPISGHTSVYWYQQALGLGLQFLLWYDEGEERNRGNFPPRFSGRQFPNYSSELNVNALELEDSALYLCASSLPGESYNEQFFGPGTRLTVL.

The V gene is TRBV5-6, the J gene TRBJ2-5; the match to TRBD1 covers 7 bases. Per germline, CDR1 SGHDT and CDR2 YYEEEE. Trimming at V came to 2 bases and at J to 6 bases, leaving 7 bases not matched to a gene. This CDR3 is built from 14 residues. The CDR3 sequence is CASSLQGIMKTQYF. CDR3 DNA: TGTGCCAGCAGCTTACAGGGGATTATGAAGACCCAGTACTTC. The full variable domain, completed using reference TRBV5-6 and TRBJ2-5, is DAGVTQSPTHLIKTRGQQVTLRCSPKSGHDTVSWYQQALGQGPQFIFQYYEEEERQRGNFPDRFSGHQFPNYSSELNVNALLLGDSALYLCASSLQGIMKTQYFGPGTRLLVL.